These 23 T cell receptor beta chains came from one sample sequenced in a study of regulatory and conventional T cells in RAG deficiency. Clones were sequenced by immunoSEQ multiplex PCR, and TCRdb holds only the in-frame ones, with some missing. The sample yields around 31,000 clones, 70% to 90% seen once. The same specimen was also included in a second study, on regulatory T cells. As that study records: The primer mix had 52 TRBV and 13 TRBJ primers.

The sample taken for sequencing was CD8+ T cells sorted from blood. The receptors derive from a human donor in good health.

The chain employs TRBV9 and TRBJ1-1; no definite D call. The CDR3 length is 13 residues. The V end lost 0 bases, the J end lost 5 bases, and 8 bases lay between the germline ends. CDR1 SGDLS and CDR2 YYNGEE come from the germline V gene. This chain's CDR3 is CASSVAGDTEAFF. In DNA, the CDR3 is TGTGCCAGCAGCGTAGCCGGGGATACTGAAGCTTTCTTT.

The chain carries TRBV27 and TRBJ2-1; D remains unclear. The V gene's germline CDR1 is MNHEY and CDR2 SMNVEV (reference sequence). Trimming took 4 bases from V and 5 from J, leaving 18 bases between them. The CDR3 is 16 amino acids. The CDR3 DNA sequence: TGTGCCAGCAGTTCTGGCACAGATAACCCTAACAATGAGCAGTTCTTC. Translation: CASSSGTDNPNNEQFF.

The J gene is TRBJ2-1, the V gene TRBV29-1; TRBD2 matches at 12 bases. J lost 3 bases, V lost 0 bases, and 15 bases had no gene match. This CDR3 contains 20 residues. CDR1 is SQVTM and CDR2 is ANQGSEA in the germline V gene. For the CDR3, the DNA is TGCAGCGTTGAAGATCGGAGGGGTTCCGTGACTAGCGGGGGCTACAATGAGCAGTTCTTC. The encoded protein is CSVEDRRGSVTSGGYNEQFF.

This clone has just a few counts. At one of its ends the junction is not consistent with the germline gene, which may arise from a read error. Other DNA sequences in the sample encode the same CDR3. V usage is TRBV4-1 and J usage is TRBJ2-1, with D possibly matching TRBD2 (5 bases). Germline lookup yields CDR1 MGHRA and CDR2 YSYEKL. The CDR3 runs 16 residues. The CDR3 coding sequence is TGTGCCAGCAGCCAAGGGTCGCTAGCTAAAACCCCTGTGGAGTTCTTC. Its protein product is CASSQGSLAKTPVEFF.

The chain recombines TRBV6-5 with TRBJ2-7; 10 nucleotides line up with TRBD1. This CDR3 is built from 15 residues. The germline CDR1 and CDR2 sequences are MNHEY and SVGAGI. V trimming: 2 bases; J trimming: 0 bases; junction bases outside the gene matches: 1. CDR3: CASSYGTGDSYEQYF. CDR3 bases: TGTGCCAGCAGTTACGGGACAGGGGACTCCTACGAGCAGTACTTC.

V usage is TRBV23-1 and J usage is TRBJ2-2; possible D gene TRBD1, 6 bases. TRBV23-1 has ORF status, its function being uncertain. The V and J ends lost 3 bases and 2 bases respectively, with 22 bases between them. The CDR3 length is 19 residues. DNA of the CDR3: TGCGCCAGCAGTCACCCCAAGGAGTGCAGGGGCTTAAACACCGGGGAGCTGTTTTTT. Its protein is CASSHPKECRGLNTGELFF.

With regard to this clone: One end of the junction fails to match germline, which may point to a read error. The V call is TRBV10-3, the J call TRBJ1-1; D unclear. The CDR3 is 13 residues long. Germline CDR1 reads ENHRY; CDR2 reads SYGVKD. CDR3 sequence (DNA): TGTGCCAGCAGTGAGCGGGAGAACACTGAAGCTTTCTTT. Translating gives CASSERENTEAFF.

This clone was seen just once. The chain uses TRBV4-1 and TRBJ1-4; D gene uncertain. Trimming pared 2 bases from V and 8 bases from J, leaving 12 bases between. This CDR3 region has 14 residues. Germline loops: CDR1 MGHRA, CDR2 YSYEKL. The CDR3 spells CASSQSPGGEKLFF. The CDR3 DNA is TGCGCCAGCAGCCAATCGCCGGGAGGGGAAAAACTGTTTTTT.

V usage is TRBV15 and J usage is TRBJ2-3; 12 positions agree with TRBD2. Germline trimming cut 0 bases from V and 3 bases from J; bases unmatched to any gene: 13. The CDR3 covers 20 residues. Germline V gives CDR1 LNHNV, CDR2 YYDKDF (reference sequence). CDR3 protein: CATSREGVASGGDKTDTQYF. The DNA of the CDR3 is TGTGCCACCAGCAGAGAGGGCGTGGCTAGCGGGGGGGATAAGACAGATACGCAGTATTTT.

The chain has TRBV9 and TRBJ2-7; D gene uncertain. V dropped 3 bases and J dropped 6 bases, with 19 bases sitting between them. Germline values: CDR1 SGDLS, CDR2 YYNGEE. The length of the CDR3 is 15 residues. In DNA, the CDR3 is TGTGCCAGCAGCGCCGGCTACGCGGACCTTCGCGAGCAGTACTTC. Amino acids: CASSAGYADLREQYF. Full variable domain (rest looked up from reference TRBV9 and TRBJ2-7): DSGVTQTPKHLITATGQRVTLRCSPRSGDLSVYWYQQSLDQGLQFLIQYYNGEERAKGNILERFSAQQFPDLHSELNLSSLELGDSALYFCASSAGYADLREQYFGPGTRLTVT.

The chain joins TRBV7-9 to TRBJ2-3; D uncertain. The CDR3 is made up of 13 amino acids. V was shortened by 5 bases and J by 4 bases, with 10 bases between the two germline ends. From germline, CDR1 is SEHNR and CDR2 FQNEAQ (reference sequence). Here the CDR3 DNA reads TGTGCCAGCAGCCCGCTACAAGCAGATACGCAGTATTTT. Translating it yields CASSPLQADTQYF.

The table lists this clone with a count of one. The chain joins TRBV10-3 to TRBJ2-7, with D uncertain. V was shortened by 2 bases and J by 6 bases, with 11 bases between the two germline ends. The CDR3 has 13 residues. In germline, CDR1 is ENHRY, CDR2 SYGVKD. The CDR3 region has the DNA TGTGCCATCAGTGAGCCCACCAGCCGCGAGCAGTACTTC. The encoded protein is CAISEPTSREQYF.

The J gene is TRBJ2-7, the V gene TRBV27; 8 nucleotides match TRBD1. Losses at the gene ends were 2 bases for V and 12 bases for J; bases not matched to a gene: 15. CDR1 is MNHEY, CDR2 SMNVEV, per germline (reference sequence). This CDR3 region has 15 residues. The CDR3 sequence is CASSLTAGQGLGLYF. The CDR3, as DNA: TGTGCCAGCAGTTTAACGGCAGGACAGGGATTGGGTCTGTACTTC.

This clone was counted between two and nine times. The rearrangement links TRBV7-9 to TRBJ2-7; D might be TRBD1 (6 bases). The ends were cut back, 2 bases at V and 1 base at J, with 9 bases in the middle. The CDR3 is 14 residues long. The germline CDR1 and CDR2 sequences are SEHNR and FQNEAQ (reference sequence). DNA of the CDR3: TGTGCCAGCAGCTTATCAGGGGATTCCTACGAGCAGTACTTC. Translating gives CASSLSGDSYEQYF.

J is TRBJ2-4 and V is TRBV27; D gene uncertain. CDR3 length equals 14 residues. The germline gives CDR1 MNHEY, CDR2 SMNVEV (reference sequence). The V end was cut by 5 bases, the J end by 1 base, with 9 bases between. The CDR3 spells CASSGLPAKNIQYF. CDR3 nucleotide sequence: TGTGCCAGCAGTGGCTTGCCTGCCAAAAACATTCAGTACTTC.

The chain couples TRBV4-1 to TRBJ1-1; the D gene is possibly TRBD1 (5 bases). Germline assignment: CDR1 MGHRA and CDR2 YSYEKL. The CDR3 runs 15 residues. Trimming shortened V by 0 bases and J by 6 bases, and 14 bases separated the two germline ends. The CDR3 loop reads CASSQEGGWGAEAFF. Written as DNA, the CDR3 is TGCGCCAGCAGCCAAGAAGGAGGTTGGGGGGCTGAAGCTTTCTTT.

Written as DNA, the CDR3 is TGTGCCAGCTCACAACGGGGGGATGAGCAGTTCTTC. Residues: CASSQRGDEQFF. The chain uses TRBV18 and TRBJ2-1, with TRBD2 matching over 7 bases. Trimming took 4 bases from V and 8 from J; bases not matched to a gene: 2. Germline V gene lookup returns CDR1 KGHSH and CDR2 LQKENI. This CDR3 spans 12 amino acids.

This chain connects TRBV19 to TRBJ1-1; no definite D call. In germline, CDR1 is LNHDA, CDR2 SQIVND (reference sequence). This CDR3 region has 13 residues. Trimming removed 2 bases at V and 3 bases at J, with 7 bases between. The CDR3 sequence is CASSIYQDTEAFF. The CDR3 DNA is TGTGCCAGTAGTATATATCAGGACACTGAAGCTTTCTTT.

The chain links TRBV7-9 to TRBJ2-7; 9 bases are a match to TRBD1. CDR3 size: 19 residues. The germline CDR1 and CDR2 sequences are SEHNR and FQNEAQ (reference sequence). Unmatched junction bases numbered 19, after V lost 3 bases and J lost 4 bases. The CDR3 DNA is TGTGCCAGCAGCTTCCCCTTCCAGGGAGACAGGGGGGATTTGTACGAGCAGTACTTC. Protein: CASSFPFQGDRGDLYEQYF.

The J gene is TRBJ2-5, the V gene TRBV7-8; no definite D call. Trimming took 2 bases from V and 2 from J, leaving 15 bases between them. There are 16 residues in the CDR3. Looked up from germline, CDR1 is SGHVS and CDR2 is FQNEAQ. CDR3 loop: CASSLSPGRPQETQYF. In DNA form, the CDR3 reads TGTGCCAGCAGCTTATCCCCAGGTCGGCCACAAGAGACCCAGTACTTC.

This chain joins TRBV19 and TRBJ2-2, with D unclear. From germline, CDR1 is LNHDA and CDR2 SQIVND (reference sequence). The CDR3 has 13 residues. Trimming shortened V by 7 bases and J by 3 bases, and 9 bases separated the two germline ends. The CDR3 DNA sequence: TGTGCCAGTAAGTTGGCTTACACCGGGGAGCTGTTTTTT. This encodes CASKLAYTGELFF.

This clone was seen more than once but under ten times. V and J are TRBV7-9 and TRBJ2-7, with D perhaps TRBD1 or TRBD2 (5 bases each). The V gene's germline CDR1 is SEHNR and CDR2 FQNEAQ (reference sequence). This CDR3 comprises 15 residues. The V gene lost 2 bases and the J gene lost 1 base, with 12 bases spanning the gap. The DNA for the CDR3 is TGTGCCAGCAGCTTATCAGGGAGCGCGTCCTACGAGCAGTACTTC. It translates to CASSLSGSASYEQYF.

V and J are TRBV5-5 and TRBJ1-6; D uncertain. Germline values: CDR1 SGHKS, CDR2 YYEKEE (reference sequence). Between the trimmed V and J ends, which lost 3 bases and 9 bases, there was a span of 22 bases. The CDR3 is 17 amino acids. CDR3 protein: CASSWGHTSPKSSPLHF. CDR3 DNA: TGTGCCAGCAGCTGGGGTCATACATCCCCGAAGTCTTCACCCCTCCACTTT.